This entry lists 8 T cell receptor beta chains sequenced from one sample in a study of T cell repertoires in cytomegalovirus infection. These receptors have no identified antigens. In TCRdb, the reads were re-called with MiXCR into one record per CDR3 protein. The data contain about 700,000 distinct CDR3 sequences, around 32% of them singletons. The starting material was cultured PBMCs, obtained from culture after CMV antigen stimulation. Receptors were obtained from a human donor in good health (CMV status not recorded). Some clones in this sample may be carry-over from other donors' samples.

The V gene is TRBV7-2, the J gene TRBJ2-3, with TRBD2 matching over 8 bases. This CDR3 has 15 residues. Trimming took 6 bases from V and 6 from J; bases not matched to a gene: 11. Germline values: CDR1 SGHTA, CDR2 FQGNSA. The CDR3 region is CASSQTGTRIDTQYF. Here the CDR3 DNA reads TGTGCCAGCAGTCAAACCGGGACTAGAATCGATACGCAGTATTTT.

This clonotype has only a few counts. The CDR3 loop reads CASSLHESEKLFF. CDR3 nucleotides: TGTGCCAGCTCACTTCACGAATCTGAAAAACTGTTTTTT. The gene calls are TRBV18 and TRBJ1-4; D gene ambiguous. This CDR3 contains 13 residues. Per the germline V gene, CDR1 is KGHSH and CDR2 is LQKENI. Trimming took off 4 bases at V and 7 bases at J, with 10 bases between the two ends. Filled out from reference TRBV18 and TRBJ1-4, the complete variable domain reads NAGVMQNPRHLVRRRGQEARLRCSPMKGHSHVYWYRQLPEEGLKFMVYLQKENIIDESGMPKERFSAEFPKEGPSILRIQQVVRGDSAAYFCASSLHESEKLFFGSGTQLSVL.

This chain's CDR3 is CASSYSTGGIGELFF. The CDR3 nucleotides read TGTGCCAGCAGTTACTCGACAGGGGGGATCGGGGAGCTGTTTTTT. The chain links TRBV6-5 to TRBJ2-2; 9 positions match TRBD1. Per the germline V gene, CDR1 is MNHEY and CDR2 is SVGAGI. This CDR3 comprises 15 residues. V gave up 0 bases and J gave up 7 bases; unmatched junction bases: 3.

The sample holds a few counts of this clonotype. The chain uses TRBV7-4 and TRBJ1-5; 10 nucleotides agree with TRBD1. The length of the CDR3 is 17 residues. Germline CDR1 reads SGHVT; CDR2 reads SQSDAQ. V gave up 1 base and J gave up 4 bases; unmatched junction bases: 7. The DNA for the CDR3 is TGTGCCAGCAGCTTAGTTGGGGACAGGGGTGGGAATCAGCCCCAGCATTTT. This sequence encodes CASSLVGDRGGNQPQHF. Looking up the rest from reference TRBV7-4 and TRBJ1-5 gives the full variable domain: GAGVSQSPRYKVAKRGRDVALRCDSISGHVTLYWYRQTLGQGSEVLTYSQSDAQRDKSGRPSGRFSAERPERSVSTLKIQRTEQGDSAVYLCASSLVGDRGGNQPQHFGDGTRLSIL.

This CDR3 reads CASSQVGRNQPQHF. The DNA of the CDR3 is TGCGCCAGCAGCCAAGTTGGGCGCAATCAGCCCCAGCATTTT. The chain recombines TRBV4-1 with TRBJ1-5; D gene unclear. The germline V and J ends were trimmed by 1 base and 2 bases, with 6 bases remaining between them. The CDR3 loop spans 14 amino acids. In germline, CDR1 is MGHRA, CDR2 YSYEKL.

This clonotype showed up just a few times. This chain uses TRBV5-4 with TRBJ1-4; D possibly corresponds to TRBD1 (6 bases). This CDR3 comprises 14 residues. Germline assignment: CDR1 SGHNT and CDR2 YYREEE (reference sequence). Trimming shortened V by 3 bases and J by 8 bases, and 14 bases separated the two germline ends. CDR3 amino acids: CASSSTGSGEKLFF. The CDR3 DNA sequence: TGTGCCAGCAGCTCGACAGGATCAGGCGAAAAACTGTTTTTT.

This clonotype was seen repeatedly, ten times or more. This chain connects TRBV7-8 to TRBJ2-7; D may be TRBD1 (6 bases). CDR3 size: 16 residues. V was clipped by 4 bases and J by 2 bases, with 18 bases between them. Germline lookup yields CDR1 SGHVS and CDR2 FQNEAQ. CDR3: CASSSRRGQPTYEQYF. DNA of the CDR3: TGTGCCAGCAGCTCCCGCCGGGGACAACCTACCTACGAGCAGTACTTC.

This clonotype was observed many times. The V gene is TRBV7-6, the J gene TRBJ2-3; D is unresolved. Between the trimmed V and J ends, which lost 5 bases and 5 bases, there was a span of 8 bases. The length of the CDR3 is 12 residues. CDR1 SGHVS and CDR2 FNYEAQ come from the germline V gene. In nucleotides, the CDR3 is TGTGCCAGCAGCCGGCAGCTAGATACGCAGTATTTT. Protein sequence: CASSRQLDTQYF.